The 28 T cell receptor beta chains listed next were all sequenced from one sample in a study of shared clonotypes between healthy human individuals. TCRdb's table, derived via immunoSEQ multiplex PCR, lists solely in-frame clones and lacks some. The repertoire holds some 2 million clones, around 95% seen once, with more than 0.1% in the top ten. Sequencing was performed on naive CD4+ T cells sorted from blood. Subset noted: CD45RA+ positively selected. The source is a man between 18 and 35 years old in good health.

The chain links TRBV19 to TRBJ2-3; D is possibly TRBD1 or TRBD2 (5 bases each). V was shortened by 0 bases and J by 8 bases, with 18 bases between the two germline ends. There are 16 residues in the CDR3. Germline V lookup: CDR1 LNHDA, CDR2 SQIVND (reference sequence). CDR3 sequence reads: CASSIDAGARHGTQYF. CDR3 nucleotides: TGTGCCAGTAGTATAGATGCCGGGGCCCGCCATGGTACGCAGTATTTT.

DNA for the CDR3: TGTGCCAGAAGCTCTAATCTTAGCTCTGGAAACACCATATATTTT. Protein product: CARSSNLSSGNTIYF. This chain uses TRBV7-5 with TRBJ1-3. TRBV7-5 is a known pseudogene. This CDR3 is 15 amino acids long.

The chain combines TRBV6-1 with TRBJ1-6; TRBD1 aligns across 7 bases. This CDR3 is built from 13 residues. Germline loops: CDR1 MNHNS, CDR2 SASEGT. J was trimmed by 6 bases and V by 7 bases; bases with no gene match: 3. The CDR3 sequence: CASTGQSNSPLHF. The CDR3 DNA reads as TGTGCCAGCACGGGACAGAGTAATTCACCCCTCCACTTT.

The genes are TRBV30 and TRBJ2-5, with D perhaps matching TRBD2 (6 bases). Germline values: CDR1 GTSNPN, CDR2 SVGIG (reference sequence). Trimming shortened V by 5 bases and J by 5 bases, and 18 bases separated the two germline ends. This CDR3 has 14 residues. DNA of the CDR3: TGTGCCTGGTCCCTCCTGGCGGGGACGGAGACCCAGTACTTC. Amino acids: CAWSLLAGTETQYF.

V is TRBV30 and J is TRBJ1-4; 9 bases line up with TRBD1. The CDR3 loop spans 14 amino acids. From germline, CDR1 is GTSNPN and CDR2 SVGIG (reference sequence). V dropped 7 bases and J dropped 7; count of bases not matched to a gene: 10. CDR3 region: CASDRGMRLEKLFF. In DNA form, the CDR3 reads TGTGCCTCGGACAGGGGAATGAGACTTGAAAAACTGTTTTTT.

The chain employs TRBV10-3 and TRBJ1-2, with a possible D match to TRBD1 (5 bases). The ends were cut back, 4 bases at V and 8 bases at J, with 17 bases in the middle. Germline lookup yields CDR1 ENHRY and CDR2 SYGVKD. CDR3 length: 14 amino acids. The CDR3 DNA sequence: TGTGCCATCAGTGTGGCGCAGGGAGTAAGCGGCTACACCTTC. Translating gives CAISVAQGVSGYTF.

The rearrangement links TRBV6-5 to TRBJ2-2, with 7 bases lining up with TRBD1. The CDR3 has 14 amino acids. V shed 6 bases, J shed 7 bases, and the junction held 8 bases outside the gene matches. Germline V CDR1 and CDR2: MNHEY, SVGAGI. CDR3 region: CASRPTGSGGELFF. The CDR3, as DNA: TGTGCCAGCAGGCCGACAGGGAGTGGCGGGGAGCTGTTTTTT.

This chain uses TRBV5-6 with TRBJ1-1; no reliable D call. Trimming pared 5 bases from V and 6 bases from J, leaving 14 bases between. Germline loops: CDR1 SGHDT, CDR2 YYEEEE. This CDR3 spans 13 amino acids. The chain's CDR3 is CASRDAGVAEAFF. In nucleotides, the CDR3 is TGTGCCAGCAGGGACGCGGGAGTGGCTGAAGCTTTCTTT.

The chain links TRBV28 to TRBJ1-1; TRBD1 aligns across 8 bases. V gave up 6 bases and J gave up 3 bases; unmatched junction bases: 9. The CDR3 has 15 amino acids. Germline V gives CDR1 MDHEN, CDR2 SYDVKM. The CDR3 DNA is TGTGCCAGCAGCTCAGGTGGGACAGGCTACACTGAAGCTTTCTTT. It specifies CASSSGGTGYTEAFF.

The DNA of the CDR3 is TGTGCCAGCAGACTGGAGGGGAGTCAACACACCTTC. This codes for CASRLEGSQHTF. The chain couples TRBV6-1 to TRBJ1-2, with D possibly TRBD1 on 5 matching bases. Between the trimmed V and J ends, which lost 6 bases and 12 bases, there was a span of 17 bases. Looked up from germline, CDR1 is MNHNS and CDR2 is SASEGT. CDR3 size: 12 residues.

The genes are TRBV20-1 and TRBJ1-4; D gene ambiguous. The V end lost 2 bases, the J end lost 7 bases, and 5 bases lay between the germline ends. Germline V lookup: CDR1 DFQATT, CDR2 SNEGSKA (reference sequence). The CDR3 is 11 amino acids. CDR3 loop: CSARKSEKLFF. CDR3 DNA sequence: TGCAGTGCTAGAAAAAGTGAAAAACTGTTTTTT.

The rearrangement joins TRBV9 to TRBJ1-4, with no clear D. The V and J ends lost 3 bases and 2 bases respectively, with 8 bases between them. The V gene's germline CDR1 is SGDLS and CDR2 YYNGEE. This CDR3 has 14 amino acids. The DNA of the CDR3 is TGTGCCAGCAGCGCCGCTGGGACTAATGAAAAACTGTTTTTT. It yields the protein CASSAAGTNEKLFF.

The chain is built from TRBV29-1 and TRBJ1-1, with a weak D call TRBD1 (6 bases). The CDR3 covers 14 residues. Germline V gene data show CDR1 as SQVTM and CDR2 as ANQGSEA. The V end lost 6 bases, the J end lost 4 bases, and 18 bases lay between the germline ends. As DNA, the CDR3 is TGCAGCGTCCGAGTTGGGGGGCAGGGCACTGAAGCTTTCTTT. Protein: CSVRVGGQGTEAFF.

This clone was observed once. This sequence joins TRBV6-1 and TRBJ1-4, with D possibly matching TRBD1 (6 bases). The CDR3 consists of 15 residues. Per germline, CDR1 MNHNS and CDR2 SASEGT. Trimming removed 7 bases at V and 0 bases at J, with 12 bases between. The CDR3 DNA reads as TGTGCCAGCACAGGGGCCGGGGCAACTAATGAAAAACTGTTTTTT. Translation gives CASTGAGATNEKLFF.

The CDR3 nucleotides are TGTGCCAGCACAGGGGGAGGAGGCTACACCTTC. Translating it yields CASTGGGGYTF. The rearrangement joins TRBV19 to TRBJ1-2; 8 positions match TRBD1. J lost 8 bases, V lost 9 bases, and 5 bases had no gene match. The CDR3 totals 11 residues. Germline V CDR1 and CDR2: LNHDA, SQIVND (reference sequence).

The chain joins TRBV28 to TRBJ2-2, with 7 bases lining up with TRBD1. The CDR3 is 15 amino acids. Germline V lookup: CDR1 MDHEN, CDR2 SYDVKM. Trimming at V came to 6 bases and at J to 2 bases, leaving 6 bases not matched to a gene. The CDR3 DNA reads as TGTGCCAGCAGCCCGGGACAGCTAAACACCGGGGAGCTGTTTTTT. This translates into CASSPGQLNTGELFF. The whole variable domain, filled in from reference TRBV28 and TRBJ2-2, reads DVKVTQSSRYLVKRTGEKVFLECVQDMDHENMFWYRQDPGLGLRLIYFSYDVKMKEKGDIPEGYSVSREKKERFSLILESASTNQTSMYLCASSPGQLNTGELFFGEGSRLTVL.

The chain uses TRBV10-1 and TRBJ2-7, with a weak D call TRBD1 (6 bases). CDR3 length equals 14 residues. Germline CDR1 reads WNHNN; CDR2 reads SYGVQD (reference sequence). V was shortened by 4 bases and J by 3 bases, with 13 bases between the two germline ends. The CDR3 is CASSGGGSLYEQYF. The CDR3 DNA is TGCGCCAGCAGTGGAGGGGGATCACTCTACGAGCAGTACTTC.

To note about this clone: At the DNA level, this CDR3 is encoded by other sequences in the same sample as well. The chain links TRBV9 to TRBJ1-5; 9 bases map to TRBD1. Trimming took 2 bases from V and 7 from J; bases not matched to a gene: 4. The CDR3 has 14 residues. The germline CDR1 and CDR2 sequences are SGDLS and YYNGEE. Here the CDR3 reads CASSVGQGGQPQHF. Written as DNA, the CDR3 is TGTGCCAGCAGCGTGGGACAGGGCGGCCAGCCCCAGCATTTT.

This chain uses TRBV5-1 with TRBJ2-3; no firm D call. Trimming left V 4 bases short and J 0 bases short, with 12 bases between. The CDR3 runs 15 residues. Germline CDR1 is SGHRS and CDR2 is YFSETQ. The CDR3 is CASSAGHPSTDTQYF. The CDR3 DNA reads as TGCGCCAGCAGCGCCGGGCACCCTAGCACAGATACGCAGTATTTT.

The J gene is TRBJ2-7, the V gene TRBV10-1, with TRBD1 matching 10 bases. The V gene's germline CDR1 is WNHNN and CDR2 SYGVQD (reference sequence). Trimming took 4 bases from V and 4 from J; bases not matched to a gene: 1. The CDR3 loop spans 13 amino acids. CDR3 sequence reads: CASSGGQGYEQYF. For the CDR3, the DNA is TGCGCCAGCAGTGGGGGACAGGGGTACGAGCAGTACTTC.

The genes are TRBV6-1 and TRBJ1-2; D may be TRBD1 (5 bases). This CDR3 is built from 15 residues. CDR1 is MNHNS, CDR2 SASEGT, per germline. The V end lost 2 bases, the J end lost 9 bases, and 19 bases lay between the germline ends. Written as DNA, the CDR3 is TGTGCCAGCAGTGAACGGGCAGGGACGGGTTTAAGCTACACCTTC. The encoded protein is CASSERAGTGLSYTF.

This chain's CDR3 is CASRQGVEAFF. The CDR3 DNA reads TGCGCCAGCAGACAGGGAGTTGAAGCTTTCTTT. This chain connects TRBV5-1 to TRBJ1-1; TRBD1 is a possible D gene (6 bases). The ends were cut back, 5 bases at V and 7 bases at J, with 9 bases in the middle. The CDR3 runs to 11 residues. The V gene's germline CDR1 is SGHRS and CDR2 YFSETQ.

The chain is built from TRBV29-1 and TRBJ2-7; no definite D call. Germline assignment: CDR1 SQVTM and CDR2 ANQGSEA. V was pared by 0 bases and J by 6 bases, with 9 bases between. The CDR3 is made up of 12 amino acids. As DNA, the CDR3 is TGCAGCGTTGAAGATCTGCCGAGCGAGCAGTACTTC. Amino acids: CSVEDLPSEQYF.

For the CDR3, the DNA is TGTGCCAGCAGGGGAATAGGGCAGCCCCAGCATTTT. Translated: CASRGIGQPQHF. This chain connects TRBV6-5 to TRBJ1-5; no reliable D call. Trimming took 6 bases from V and 7 from J, leaving 10 bases between them. CDR3 length: 12 residues. CDR1 and CDR2 (germline): MNHEY, SVGAGI.

This clone was counted once. V gene TRBV7-9 combines with J gene TRBJ2-5; D unclear. Germline values: CDR1 SEHNR, CDR2 FQNEAQ (reference sequence). The CDR3 totals 13 residues. V lost 0 bases and J lost 7, with 9 bases in between. This chain's CDR3 is CASSLAGLWTQYF. The CDR3 coding sequence is TGTGCCAGCAGCTTAGCGGGCTTATGGACCCAGTACTTC.

With respect to this clone: This sample includes further DNA sequences coding for the same CDR3. The J gene is TRBJ2-6, the V gene TRBV18; D tentatively fits TRBD1 or TRBD2 (5 bases each). The germline V gene has CDR1 KGHSH and CDR2 LQKENI. Trimming removed 2 bases at V and 0 bases at J, with 5 bases between. The CDR3 covers 15 residues. Here the CDR3 DNA reads TGTGCCAGCTCACCAGGGACCTCTGGGGCCAACGTCCTGACTTTC. Translating gives CASSPGTSGANVLTF.

This clone appeared once. V usage is TRBV2 and J usage is TRBJ1-1; D not resolved. The CDR3 contains 13 residues. Germline CDR1 is SNHLY and CDR2 is FYNNEI. V lost 6 bases to trimming and J lost 5 bases, with 13 bases between them. The CDR3 protein is CASRGEGSTEAFF. The CDR3 coding sequence is TGTGCCAGCAGAGGTGAGGGTTCTACTGAAGCTTTCTTT.

V is TRBV29-1 and J is TRBJ2-1, with 15 bases fitting TRBD2. After removal of 6 bases from V and 10 bases from J, the junction contained 13 bases not matched to a gene. The CDR3 is made up of 16 amino acids. Germline CDR1 and CDR2: SQVTM and ANQGSEA. In DNA, the CDR3 is TGCAGCGTGGGACTAGCGGGGGGTCCACGGGGCGAGGAGCAGTTCTTC. Its protein product is CSVGLAGGPRGEEQFF.